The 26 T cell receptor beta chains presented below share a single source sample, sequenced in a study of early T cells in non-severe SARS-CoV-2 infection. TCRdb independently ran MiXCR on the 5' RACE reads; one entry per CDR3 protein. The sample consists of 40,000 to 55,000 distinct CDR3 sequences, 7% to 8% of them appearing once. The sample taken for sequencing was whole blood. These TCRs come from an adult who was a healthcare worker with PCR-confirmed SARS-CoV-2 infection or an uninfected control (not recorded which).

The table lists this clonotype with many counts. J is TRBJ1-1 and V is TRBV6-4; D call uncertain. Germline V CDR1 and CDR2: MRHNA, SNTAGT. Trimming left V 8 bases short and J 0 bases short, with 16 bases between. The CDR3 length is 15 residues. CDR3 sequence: CASRKEGGMNTEAFF. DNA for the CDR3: TGTGCCAGCCGAAAAGAGGGAGGGATGAACACTGAAGCTTTCTTT.

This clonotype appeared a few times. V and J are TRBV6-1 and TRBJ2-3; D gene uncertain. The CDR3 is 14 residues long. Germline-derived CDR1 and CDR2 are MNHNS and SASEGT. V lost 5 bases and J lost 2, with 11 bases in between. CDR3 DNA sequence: TGTGCCAGCAGTTCGACCGTACTCACAGATACGCAGTATTTT. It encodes CASSSTVLTDTQYF.

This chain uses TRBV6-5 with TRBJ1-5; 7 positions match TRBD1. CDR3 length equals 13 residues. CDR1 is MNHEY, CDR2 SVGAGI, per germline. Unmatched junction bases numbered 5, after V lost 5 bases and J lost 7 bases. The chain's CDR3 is CASSQRQGQPQHF. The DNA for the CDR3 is TGTGCCAGCAGTCAAAGACAGGGACAGCCCCAGCATTTT.

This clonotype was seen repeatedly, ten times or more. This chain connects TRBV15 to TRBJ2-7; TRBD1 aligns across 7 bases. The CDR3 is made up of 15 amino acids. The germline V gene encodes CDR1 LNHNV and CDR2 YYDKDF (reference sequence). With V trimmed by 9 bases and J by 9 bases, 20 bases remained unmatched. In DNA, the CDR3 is TGTGCCACAAAAAGAGACAGGGCGGATAAAAGAGGGCAGTACTTC. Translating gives CATKRDRADKRGQYF.

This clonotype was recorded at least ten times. The DNA of the CDR3 is TGTGCCAGCAGTTGGGACATAGGGGATACGCAGTATTTT. It encodes CASSWDIGDTQYF. The rearrangement uses TRBV28 and TRBJ2-3; a weak D match, TRBD1 (6 bases). Between the trimmed V and J ends, which lost 4 bases and 6 bases, there was a span of 11 bases. Germline CDR1 is MDHEN and CDR2 is SYDVKM. This CDR3 is 13 amino acids long.

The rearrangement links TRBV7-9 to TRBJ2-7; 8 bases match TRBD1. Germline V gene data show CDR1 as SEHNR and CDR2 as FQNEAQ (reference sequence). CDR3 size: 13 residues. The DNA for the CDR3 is TGTGTCGGACAGGGAATTTCTGTTGACGAGCAGTACTTC. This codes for CVGQGISVDEQYF.

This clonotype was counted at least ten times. The CDR3 nucleotides are TGTGCCAGCAGCGACGGCCCGGACAGCTACAATGAGCAGTTCTTC. Translated: CASSDGPDSYNEQFF. This chain connects TRBV9 to TRBJ2-1; TRBD1 is a possible D gene (6 bases). The CDR3 runs to 15 residues. From germline, CDR1 is SGDLS and CDR2 YYNGEE. With 3 bases removed from V and 3 bases from J, the gap between germline ends came to 13 bases.

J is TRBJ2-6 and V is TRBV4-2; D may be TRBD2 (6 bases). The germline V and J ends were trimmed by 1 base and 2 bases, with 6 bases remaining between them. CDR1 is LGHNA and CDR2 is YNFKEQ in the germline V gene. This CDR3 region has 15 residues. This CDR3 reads CASSQGEAGANVLTF. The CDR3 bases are TGTGCCAGCAGCCAAGGGGAGGCTGGGGCCAACGTCCTGACTTTC.

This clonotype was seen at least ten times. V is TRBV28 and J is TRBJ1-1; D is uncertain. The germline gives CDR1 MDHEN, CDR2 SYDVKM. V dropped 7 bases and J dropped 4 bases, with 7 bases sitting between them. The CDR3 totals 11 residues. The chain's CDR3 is CASIRGTEAFF. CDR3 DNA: TGTGCCAGCATACGGGGCACTGAAGCTTTCTTT.

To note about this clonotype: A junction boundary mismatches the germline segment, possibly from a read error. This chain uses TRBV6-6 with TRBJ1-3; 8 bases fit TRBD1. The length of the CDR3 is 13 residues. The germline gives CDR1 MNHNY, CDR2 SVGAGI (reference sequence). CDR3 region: CASRADRGYTTYF. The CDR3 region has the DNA TGTGCCAGCAGAGCCGACAGGGGTTACACCACATATTTT.

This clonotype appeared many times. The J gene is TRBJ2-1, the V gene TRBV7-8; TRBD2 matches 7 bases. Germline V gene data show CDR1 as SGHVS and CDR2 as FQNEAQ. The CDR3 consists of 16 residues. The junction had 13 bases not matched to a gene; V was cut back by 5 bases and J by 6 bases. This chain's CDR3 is CASSRKGGTVSNEQFF. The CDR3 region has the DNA TGTGCCAGCAGCCGAAAGGGAGGGACTGTATCCAATGAGCAGTTCTTC.

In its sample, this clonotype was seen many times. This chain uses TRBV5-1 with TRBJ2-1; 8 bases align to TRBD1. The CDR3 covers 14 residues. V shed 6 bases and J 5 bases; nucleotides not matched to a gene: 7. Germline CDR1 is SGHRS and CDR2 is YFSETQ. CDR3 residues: CASNGRGLDNEQFF. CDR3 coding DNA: TGCGCCAGCAATGGCAGGGGGCTCGACAATGAGCAGTTCTTC. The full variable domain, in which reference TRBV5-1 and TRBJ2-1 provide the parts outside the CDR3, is KAGVTQTPRYLIKTRGQQVTLSCSPISGHRSVSWYQQTPGQGLQFLFEYFSETQRNKGNFPGRFSGRQFSNSRSEMNVSTLELGDSALYLCASNGRGLDNEQFFGPGTRLTVL.

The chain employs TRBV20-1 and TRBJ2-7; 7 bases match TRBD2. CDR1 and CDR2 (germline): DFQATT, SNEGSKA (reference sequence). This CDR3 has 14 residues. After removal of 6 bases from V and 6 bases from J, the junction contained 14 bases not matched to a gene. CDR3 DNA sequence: TGCAGTGCCATCTTTAATGAGGGGAGGGGCGAGCAGTACTTC. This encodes CSAIFNEGRGEQYF.

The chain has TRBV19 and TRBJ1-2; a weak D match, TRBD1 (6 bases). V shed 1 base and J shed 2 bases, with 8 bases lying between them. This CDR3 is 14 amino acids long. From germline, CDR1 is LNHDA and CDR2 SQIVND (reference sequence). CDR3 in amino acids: CASSIGDINYGYTF. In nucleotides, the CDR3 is TGTGCCAGTAGTATAGGGGACATCAACTATGGCTACACCTTC. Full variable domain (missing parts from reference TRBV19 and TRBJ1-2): DGGITQSPKYLFRKEGQNVTLSCEQNLNHDAMYWYRQDPGQGLRLIYYSQIVNDFQKGDIAEGYSVSREKKESFPLTVTSAQKNPTAFYLCASSIGDINYGYTFGSGTRLTVV.

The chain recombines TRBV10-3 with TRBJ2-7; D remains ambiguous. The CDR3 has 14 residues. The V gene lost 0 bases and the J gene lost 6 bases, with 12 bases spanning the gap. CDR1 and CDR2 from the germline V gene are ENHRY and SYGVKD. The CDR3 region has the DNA TGTGCCATCAGTGAGTCGAGTACTACGGGCGAGCAGTACTTC. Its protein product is CAISESSTTGEQYF.

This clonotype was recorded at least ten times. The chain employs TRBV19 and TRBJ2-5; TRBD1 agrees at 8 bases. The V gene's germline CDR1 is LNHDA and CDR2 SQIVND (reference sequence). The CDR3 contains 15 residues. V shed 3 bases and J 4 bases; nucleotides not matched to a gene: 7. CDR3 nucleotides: TGTGCCAGTAGTATTTGGGCAGGGGGCGCAGAGACCCAGTACTTC. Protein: CASSIWAGGAETQYF. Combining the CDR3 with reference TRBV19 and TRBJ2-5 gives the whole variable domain DGGITQSPKYLFRKEGQNVTLSCEQNLNHDAMYWYRQDPGQGLRLIYYSQIVNDFQKGDIAEGYSVSREKKESFPLTVTSAQKNPTAFYLCASSIWAGGAETQYFGPGTRLLVL.

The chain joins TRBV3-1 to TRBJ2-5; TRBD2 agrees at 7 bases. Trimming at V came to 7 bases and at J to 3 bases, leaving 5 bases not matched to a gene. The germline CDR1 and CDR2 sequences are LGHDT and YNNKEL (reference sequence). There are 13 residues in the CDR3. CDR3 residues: CASNSREKETQYF. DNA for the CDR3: TGTGCCAGCAACTCGCGGGAGAAAGAGACCCAGTACTTC.

This CDR3 reads CASSYGRDGPLHF. CDR3 sequence (DNA): TGTGCCAGCAGTTACGGCAGAGATGGACCCCTCCACTTT. V and J are TRBV6-6 and TRBJ1-6; D uncertain. V shed 2 bases and J shed 12 bases, with 11 bases lying between them. CDR3 length: 13 residues. Germline V CDR1 and CDR2: MNHNY, SVGAGI (reference sequence).

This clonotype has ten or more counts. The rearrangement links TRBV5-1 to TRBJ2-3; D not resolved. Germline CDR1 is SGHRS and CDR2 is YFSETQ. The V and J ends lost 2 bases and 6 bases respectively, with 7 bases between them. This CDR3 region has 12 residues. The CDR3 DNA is TGCGCCAGCAGCTTTCACCAGGATACGCAGTATTTT. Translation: CASSFHQDTQYF.

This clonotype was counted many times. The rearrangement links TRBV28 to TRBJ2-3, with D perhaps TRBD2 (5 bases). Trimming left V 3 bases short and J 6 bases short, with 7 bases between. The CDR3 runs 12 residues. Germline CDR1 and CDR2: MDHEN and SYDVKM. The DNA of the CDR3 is TGTGCCAGCAGTTTGGACTGGGATACGCAGTATTTT. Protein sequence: CASSLDWDTQYF. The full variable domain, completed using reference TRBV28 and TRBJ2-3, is DVKVTQSSRYLVKRTGEKVFLECVQDMDHENMFWYRQDPGLGLRLIYFSYDVKMKEKGDIPEGYSVSREKKERFSLILESASTNQTSMYLCASSLDWDTQYFGPGTRLTVL.

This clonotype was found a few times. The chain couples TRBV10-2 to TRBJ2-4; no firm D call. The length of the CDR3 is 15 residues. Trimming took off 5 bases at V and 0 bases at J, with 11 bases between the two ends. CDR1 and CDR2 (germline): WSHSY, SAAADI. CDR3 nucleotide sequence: TGCGCCAGCAGTAACGCGGAGATAGCCAAAAACATTCAGTACTTC. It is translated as CASSNAEIAKNIQYF.

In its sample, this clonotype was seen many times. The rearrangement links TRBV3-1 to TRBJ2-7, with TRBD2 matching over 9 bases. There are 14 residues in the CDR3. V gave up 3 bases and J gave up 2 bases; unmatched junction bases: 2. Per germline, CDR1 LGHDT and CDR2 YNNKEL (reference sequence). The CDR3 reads CASSHGLATYEQYF. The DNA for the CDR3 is TGTGCCAGCAGCCACGGACTAGCGACCTACGAGCAGTACTTC.

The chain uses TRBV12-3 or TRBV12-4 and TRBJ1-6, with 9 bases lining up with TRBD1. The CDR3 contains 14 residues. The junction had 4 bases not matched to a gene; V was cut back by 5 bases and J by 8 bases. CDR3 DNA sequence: TGTGCCAGCAGTCCGACAGGGGGGGATTCACCCCTCCACTTT. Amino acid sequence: CASSPTGGDSPLHF.

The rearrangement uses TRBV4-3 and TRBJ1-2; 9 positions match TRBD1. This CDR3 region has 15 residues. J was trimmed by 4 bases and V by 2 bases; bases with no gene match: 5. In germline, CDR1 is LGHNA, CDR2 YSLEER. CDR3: CASSQMTGGFYGYTF. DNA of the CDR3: TGCGCCAGCAGCCAAATGACAGGGGGATTCTATGGCTACACCTTC.

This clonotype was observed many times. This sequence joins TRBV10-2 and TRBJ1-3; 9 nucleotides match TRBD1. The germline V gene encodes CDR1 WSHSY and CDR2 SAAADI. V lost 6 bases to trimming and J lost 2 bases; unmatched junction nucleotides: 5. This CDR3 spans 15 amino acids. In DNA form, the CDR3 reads TGCGCCAGCAGAAAGGGACAGGGTCCTGGAAACACCATATATTTT. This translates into CASRKGQGPGNTIYF.

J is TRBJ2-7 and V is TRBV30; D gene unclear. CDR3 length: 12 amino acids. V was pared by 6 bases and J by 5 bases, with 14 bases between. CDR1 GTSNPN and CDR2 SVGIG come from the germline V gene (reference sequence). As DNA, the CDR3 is TGTGCCTGTCAGGATATGACGAACGAGCAGTACTTC. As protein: CACQDMTNEQYF.